This TCR beta chain derives from a study of blood T cell repertoires in COVID-19. Study-wide background: Donors in the United States, Italy and Spain gave samples during acute or convalescent COVID-19. Nucleic acid was either cDNA or gDNA, and it came from T cells, B-cell-depleted T cells, or PBMCs.

Trimming took 5 bases from V and 7 from J; bases not matched to a gene: 7. The germline gives CDR1 SGHVS, CDR2 FQNEAQ. This CDR3 has 14 residues. Authors' methods: How many nucleated cells were present was estimated from reference gene primer amplification. Sequencing was performed with immunoSEQ multiplex PCR; in TCRdb, only in-frame clones are kept and a portion is missing. D and trimming come from the DNA, and the V and J calls and clone size come from that table. The sample carries tens of thousands of clones, roughly 87% recorded once. It was during active infection that Seattle patients were enrolled and then longitudinally followed.

This rearrangement joins TRBV7-8 to TRBJ2-1; 8 bases are a match to TRBD2. Sequences were obtained from peripheral blood. This receptor was obtained from a woman aged 55-70 years with COVID-19, enrolled during active disease. The CDR3 reads CASSQGLDGNEQFF. The CDR3 region has the DNA TGTGCCAGCAGCCAGGGACTAGACGGGAATGAGCAGTTCTTC.